The rows below give T cell receptor beta chains drawn from one sample of a study of blood T cell repertoires in COVID-19. Only in-frame clones appear in the TCRdb table, and some are missing; sequencing was by immunoSEQ multiplex PCR. The sample records 60,000 to 80,000 clones, 88% being singletons. Source material: peripheral blood. The receptors were gathered from a human donor in a cohort sampled during active COVID-19. Each CDR3 is given with its conserved first and last residue. Each record gives: D gene, J gene, V gene, clone size, CDR3 DNA, CDR3 protein. The D gene is left open where the match is weak. Expanded clones get a size class; other rows say once, few or many, or leave the size out.

d_gene: -; j_gene: TRBJ1-1; v_gene: TRBV4-3; abundance: -; CDR3nt: TGCGCCAGCAGCCAAGATGGCAGGCTTAACACTGAAGCTTTCTTT; CDR3aa: CASSQDGRLNTEAFF
d_gene: TRBD2; j_gene: TRBJ2-2; v_gene: TRBV6-6; abundance: once; CDR3nt: TGTGCCAGCAGTCTACTCCGGGAGGCCGGGGAGCTGTTTTTT; CDR3aa: CASSLLREAGELFF
d_gene: -; j_gene: TRBJ1-1; v_gene: TRBV12-3/TRBV12-4; abundance: -; CDR3nt: TGTGCCAGCAGTTTGGGGGCGCCGGGAGCTTTCTTT; CDR3aa: CASSLGAPGAFF
d_gene: TRBD2; j_gene: TRBJ2-1; v_gene: TRBV3-1/TRBV3-2; abundance: -; CDR3nt: TGTGCCAGCAGCCCCCTCCGGGGGGTAGGCTCCTACAATGAGCAGTTCTTC; CDR3aa: CASSPLRGVGSYNEQFF
d_gene: TRBD1; j_gene: TRBJ2-7; v_gene: TRBV27; abundance: -; CDR3nt: TGTGCCAGCAGATCGACAGGGGGCAGCTACGAGCAGTACTTC; CDR3aa: CASRSTGGSYEQYF
d_gene: -; j_gene: TRBJ2-3; v_gene: TRBV28; abundance: -; CDR3nt: TGTGCCAGCAGTTCCGGGACTCTCCCAGATACGCAGTATTTT; CDR3aa: CASSSGTLPDTQYF
d_gene: -; j_gene: TRBJ1-1; v_gene: TRBV25-1; abundance: -; CDR3nt: TGTGCCAGCAGTGAAAGGCTCGGGGGTGGAGAAGCTTTCTTT; CDR3aa: CASSERLGGGEAFF
d_gene: TRBD2; j_gene: TRBJ2-2; v_gene: TRBV7-6; abundance: -; CDR3nt: TGTGCCAGCAGCTTACGTCGCGGGGGGAACACCGGGGAGCTGTTTTTT; CDR3aa: CASSLRRGGNTGELFF
d_gene: TRBD1; j_gene: TRBJ2-7; v_gene: TRBV7-9; abundance: -; CDR3nt: TGTGCCAGCAGCCGACAGGGGCGGTACGAGCAGTACTTC; CDR3aa: CASSRQGRYEQYF
d_gene: TRBD2; j_gene: TRBJ2-5; v_gene: TRBV7-2; abundance: -; CDR3nt: TGTGCCAGCAGCGTCTATGGGCGGGAGGGGGAGACCCAGTACTTC; CDR3aa: CASSVYGREGETQYF
d_gene: TRBD1; j_gene: TRBJ1-2; v_gene: TRBV2; abundance: -; CDR3nt: TGTGCCAGCAGTGCGGACAGGAACTATGGCTACACCTTC; CDR3aa: CASSADRNYGYTF
d_gene: -; j_gene: TRBJ1-6; v_gene: TRBV12-3/TRBV12-4; abundance: few; CDR3nt: TGTGCCAGCAGTACAGGGAATTCACCCCTCCACTTT; CDR3aa: CASSTGNSPLHF
d_gene: -; j_gene: TRBJ1-1; v_gene: TRBV9; abundance: -; CDR3nt: TGTGCCAGCAGCCCTCTTGCGGGACGGAGCCTGAACACTGAAGCTTTCTTT; CDR3aa: CASSPLAGRSLNTEAFF
d_gene: -; j_gene: TRBJ1-2; v_gene: TRBV4-1; abundance: -; CDR3nt: TGCGCCAGCAGCCAAGAAGCGACAGCCTCTCTGTATGGCTACACCTTC; CDR3aa: CASSQEATASLYGYTF
d_gene: -; j_gene: TRBJ1-5; v_gene: TRBV2; abundance: -; CDR3nt: TGTGCCAGCAGCGGACAGAGTAGCAATCAGCCCCAGCATTTT; CDR3aa: CASSGQSSNQPQHF
d_gene: TRBD2; j_gene: TRBJ2-5; v_gene: TRBV6-2/TRBV6-3; abundance: -; CDR3nt: TGTGCCAGCAGTCCCTGGACTAGCGGGAGCGTTTGGGAGACCCAGTACTTC; CDR3aa: CASSPWTSGSVWETQYF
d_gene: -; j_gene: TRBJ1-3; v_gene: TRBV7-2; abundance: -; CDR3nt: TGTGCCAGCAGCTTGGCGGGGCACTCTGGAAACACCATATATTTT; CDR3aa: CASSLAGHSGNTIYF
d_gene: -; j_gene: TRBJ2-7; v_gene: TRBV29-1; abundance: -; CDR3nt: TGCAGCGTTGAATTTGGGAGGCAAGGATACGAGCAGTACTTC; CDR3aa: CSVEFGRQGYEQYF
d_gene: -; j_gene: TRBJ2-5; v_gene: TRBV15; abundance: -; CDR3nt: TGTGCCACCAGCAGAGATTTCCCTAGCCGGGAGACCCAGTACTTC; CDR3aa: CATSRDFPSRETQYF
d_gene: TRBD2; j_gene: TRBJ2-1; v_gene: TRBV7-2; abundance: -; CDR3nt: TGTGCCAGCAGCTTATCGGCGGGGGGCAATGAGCAGTTCTTC; CDR3aa: CASSLSAGGNEQFF
d_gene: -; j_gene: TRBJ1-1; v_gene: TRBV5-1; abundance: -; CDR3nt: TGCGCCAGCAGAACCACACAGAACACTGAAGCTTTCTTT; CDR3aa: CASRTTQNTEAFF
d_gene: TRBD2; j_gene: TRBJ2-3; v_gene: TRBV27; abundance: -; CDR3nt: TGTGCCAGCAGGGGAGGGATAGGAGGGACAGATACGCAGTATTTT; CDR3aa: CASRGGIGGTDTQYF
d_gene: -; j_gene: TRBJ1-6; v_gene: TRBV7-9; abundance: -; CDR3nt: TGTGCCAGCACCTCTTGGGGCCCTGATTCACCCCTCCACTTT; CDR3aa: CASTSWGPDSPLHF
d_gene: -; j_gene: TRBJ1-4; v_gene: TRBV5-1; abundance: -; CDR3nt: TGCGCCAGCAGCTTCCAGACAGGTCCTAATGAAAAACTGTTTTTT; CDR3aa: CASSFQTGPNEKLFF
d_gene: TRBD1; j_gene: TRBJ1-1; v_gene: TRBV4-2; abundance: -; CDR3nt: TGTGCCAGCAGCCACACACAGGGGATCACTGAAGCTTTCTTT; CDR3aa: CASSHTQGITEAFF
d_gene: -; j_gene: TRBJ2-5; v_gene: TRBV6-5; abundance: -; CDR3nt: TGTGCCAGCAGTAAACAGGGATTCGCGACCCAGTACTTC; CDR3aa: CASSKQGFATQYF
d_gene: TRBD1; j_gene: TRBJ1-5; v_gene: TRBV4-2; abundance: few; CDR3nt: TGTGCCAGCAGCCAAGGTGACCAGGGGGCCCAGCATTTT; CDR3aa: CASSQGDQGAQHF
d_gene: -; j_gene: TRBJ1-3; v_gene: TRBV7-2; abundance: -; CDR3nt: TGTGCCAGCAGAGAGCTGGGCCCCAACACCATATATTTT; CDR3aa: CASRELGPNTIYF
d_gene: TRBD2; j_gene: TRBJ2-7; v_gene: TRBV10-3; abundance: -; CDR3nt: TGTGCCATCAGTGAGTCTACTAGCGGGAGTTTCGAGCAGTACTTC; CDR3aa: CAISESTSGSFEQYF
d_gene: TRBD2; j_gene: TRBJ2-3; v_gene: TRBV4-1; abundance: few; CDR3nt: TGCGCCAGCAGCCAAGCGGGGCTAGCGGGGGGCTCCTACACAGATACGCAGTATTTT; CDR3aa: CASSQAGLAGGSYTDTQYF
d_gene: -; j_gene: TRBJ2-3; v_gene: TRBV7-9; abundance: -; CDR3nt: TGTGCCAGCAGCTTAAAAAATTTGGACACTGATACGCAGTATTTT; CDR3aa: CASSLKNLDTDTQYF
d_gene: TRBD1; j_gene: TRBJ1-2; v_gene: TRBV28; abundance: -; CDR3nt: TGTGCCAGCAGTATACCGGGACAGGGTTCGGACTATGGCTACACCTTC; CDR3aa: CASSIPGQGSDYGYTF
d_gene: TRBD1; j_gene: TRBJ1-2; v_gene: TRBV5-4; abundance: -; CDR3nt: TGTGCCAGCAGCATCGGACAGGGGCCTTATGGCTACACCTTC; CDR3aa: CASSIGQGPYGYTF
d_gene: -; j_gene: TRBJ1-1; v_gene: TRBV5-1; abundance: -; CDR3nt: TGCGCCAGCGCGGCTGGGGGGAGAGCTGAAGCTTTCTTT; CDR3aa: CASAAGGRAEAFF
d_gene: -; j_gene: TRBJ1-2; v_gene: TRBV6-2/TRBV6-3; abundance: -; CDR3nt: TGTGCCAGCAGTTACGGAGGAGCTAACTATGGCTACACCTTC; CDR3aa: CASSYGGANYGYTF
d_gene: TRBD1; j_gene: TRBJ2-3; v_gene: TRBV7-2; abundance: -; CDR3nt: TGTGCCAGCAGCTTCCAGACAGGGACCACAGATACGCAGTATTTT; CDR3aa: CASSFQTGTTDTQYF
d_gene: -; j_gene: TRBJ2-3; v_gene: TRBV21-1; abundance: once; CDR3nt: TGTGCCAGCAGCAAAAACAGGGTCGGAGATACGCAGTATTTT; CDR3aa: CASSKNRVGDTQYF
d_gene: -; j_gene: TRBJ1-5; v_gene: TRBV2; abundance: -; CDR3nt: TGTGCCAGCAGTGTTATCTTCAATCAGCCCCAGCATTTT; CDR3aa: CASSVIFNQPQHF
d_gene: -; j_gene: TRBJ2-7; v_gene: TRBV5-6; abundance: once; CDR3nt: TGTGCCAGCAGCTTTTCGGCACTAGCCACCTACGAGCAGTACTTC; CDR3aa: CASSFSALATYEQYF
d_gene: TRBD2; j_gene: TRBJ2-3; v_gene: TRBV7-2; abundance: -; CDR3nt: TGTGCCAGCAGCCTGGGACTAGCGGGGGTTTCTTCGCAGTATTTT; CDR3aa: CASSLGLAGVSSQYF
d_gene: TRBD1; j_gene: TRBJ1-3; v_gene: TRBV28; abundance: -; CDR3nt: TGTGCCAGCAGTTTAGGAGGGACAGGGAGGTCTGGAAACACCATATATTTT; CDR3aa: CASSLGGTGRSGNTIYF
d_gene: -; j_gene: TRBJ1-5; v_gene: TRBV19; abundance: once; CDR3nt: TGTGCCAGTAAGCCGGTACTCAAAAATCAGCCCCAGCATTTT; CDR3aa: CASKPVLKNQPQHF
d_gene: TRBD1; j_gene: TRBJ2-2; v_gene: TRBV29-1; abundance: -; CDR3nt: TGCAGCGTTGAAAGACAGGGGGGGCGGGCGAACACCGGGGAGCTGTTTTTT; CDR3aa: CSVERQGGRANTGELFF
d_gene: -; j_gene: TRBJ1-1; v_gene: TRBV7-8; abundance: once; CDR3nt: TGTGCCAGCAGCTTAGATCATACCCTAATGAACACTGAAGCTTTCTTT; CDR3aa: CASSLDHTLMNTEAFF
d_gene: -; j_gene: TRBJ2-2; v_gene: TRBV9; abundance: once; CDR3nt: TGTGCCAGCAGCGCCCATGGGGAGGGGGGCTGGGCCGGGGAGCTGTTTTTT; CDR3aa: CASSAHGEGGWAGELFF
d_gene: -; j_gene: TRBJ2-5; v_gene: TRBV28; abundance: -; CDR3nt: TGTGCCAGCAGTGCTCAGGGTAGAACGAAGACCCAGTACTTC; CDR3aa: CASSAQGRTKTQYF
d_gene: TRBD1; j_gene: TRBJ1-2; v_gene: TRBV7-2; abundance: -; CDR3nt: TGTGCCAGCAGCTACACCGGGACAGGGGGATTTGGCTACACCTTC; CDR3aa: CASSYTGTGGFGYTF
d_gene: -; j_gene: TRBJ2-7; v_gene: TRBV21-1; abundance: -; CDR3nt: TGTGCCAGCAGCTCGGGGGGGCCCCACCCTATGAGCTCCTACGAGCAGTACTTC; CDR3aa: CASSSGGPHPMSSYEQYF
d_gene: -; j_gene: TRBJ2-5; v_gene: TRBV7-2; abundance: once; CDR3nt: TGTGCCAGCAGGAGGGGGGGGGCCTGGGAGACCCAGTACTTC; CDR3aa: CASRRGGAWETQYF
d_gene: -; j_gene: TRBJ2-1; v_gene: TRBV27; abundance: -; CDR3nt: TGTGCCAGCAGGTCTCTTCAGGGCTCCTACAATGAGCAGTTCTTC; CDR3aa: CASRSLQGSYNEQFF
d_gene: -; j_gene: TRBJ2-5; v_gene: TRBV4-1; abundance: few; CDR3nt: TGCGCCAGCAGCGTAGACACTTCAAGAGAGACCCAGTACTTC; CDR3aa: CASSVDTSRETQYF
d_gene: -; j_gene: TRBJ2-3; v_gene: TRBV7-2; abundance: -; CDR3nt: TGTGCCAGCAGCTTAAACAGGGACACAGATACGCAGTATTTT; CDR3aa: CASSLNRDTDTQYF
d_gene: -; j_gene: TRBJ1-6; v_gene: TRBV5-1; abundance: -; CDR3nt: TGCGCCAGCAGCTTGGGGGCAGTTAATTCACCCCTCCACTTT; CDR3aa: CASSLGAVNSPLHF
d_gene: -; j_gene: TRBJ2-5; v_gene: TRBV5-1; abundance: -; CDR3nt: TGCGCCAGCAGCTGGGGCAGTCAAGAGACCCAGTACTTC; CDR3aa: CASSWGSQETQYF
d_gene: TRBD1; j_gene: TRBJ2-7; v_gene: TRBV2; abundance: -; CDR3nt: TGTGCCAGCACCGGAAGGGGACAGTACCACGAGCAGTACTTC; CDR3aa: CASTGRGQYHEQYF